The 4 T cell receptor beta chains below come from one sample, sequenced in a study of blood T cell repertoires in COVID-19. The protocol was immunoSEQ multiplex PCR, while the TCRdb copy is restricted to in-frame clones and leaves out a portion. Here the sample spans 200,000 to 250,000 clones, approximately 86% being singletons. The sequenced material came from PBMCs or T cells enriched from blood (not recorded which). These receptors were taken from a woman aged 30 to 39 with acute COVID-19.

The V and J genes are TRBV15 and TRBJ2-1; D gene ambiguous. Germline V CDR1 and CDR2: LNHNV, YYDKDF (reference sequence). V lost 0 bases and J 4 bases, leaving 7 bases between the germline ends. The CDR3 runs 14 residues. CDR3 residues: CATSREVDYNEQFF. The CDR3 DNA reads TGTGCCACCAGCAGAGAGGTAGATTACAATGAGCAGTTCTTC.

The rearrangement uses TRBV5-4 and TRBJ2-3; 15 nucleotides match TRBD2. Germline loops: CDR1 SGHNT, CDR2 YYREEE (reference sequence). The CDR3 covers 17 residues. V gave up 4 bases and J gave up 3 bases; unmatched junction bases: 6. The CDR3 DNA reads TGTGCCAGCAGCCCTGGGACTAGCGGGAGGTTGACAGATACGCAGTATTTT. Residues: CASSPGTSGRLTDTQYF.

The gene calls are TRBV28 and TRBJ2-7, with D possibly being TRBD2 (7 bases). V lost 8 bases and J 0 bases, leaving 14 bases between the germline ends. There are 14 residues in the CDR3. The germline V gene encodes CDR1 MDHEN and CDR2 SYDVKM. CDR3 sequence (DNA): TGTGCCAGCGGGGGCGGGAGCAGCTCCTACGAGCAGTACTTC. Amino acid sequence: CASGGGSSSYEQYF.

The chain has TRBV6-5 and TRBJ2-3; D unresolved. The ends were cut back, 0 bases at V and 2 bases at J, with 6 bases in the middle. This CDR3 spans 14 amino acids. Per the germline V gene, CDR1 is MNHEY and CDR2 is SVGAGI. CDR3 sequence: CASSYSRLTDTQYF. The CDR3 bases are TGTGCCAGCAGTTACTCTCGACTCACAGATACGCAGTATTTT.